This T cell receptor beta chain stems from a study of cytotoxic CD8 clonotypes in ibrutinib-treated CLL. The CDR3 sequence is 14 residues long. Germline V CDR1 and CDR2: MNHEY, SVGAGI. V was pared by 7 bases and J by 4 bases, with 8 bases of the junction left unmatched. Clones were read by immunoSEQ multiplex PCR, and TCRdb kept only the in-frame ones, dropping some. The sample shows hundreds of thousands of clones, roughly 85% of them seen only once. The clonotype comes from a human donor with chronic lymphocytic leukemia. The chain uses TRBV6-5 and TRBJ2-7, with 9 bases identical to TRBD1. The input for sequencing was PBMCs, taken before ibrutinib treatment. DNA for the CDR3: TGTGCCAGCACTTCCGGGACAGGGCCTTACGAGCAGTACTTC. Translated, it gives CASTSGTGPYEQYF.